This T cell receptor (beta chain) was recorded in a study of blood T cell repertoires in COVID-19. Study in general: Sources were T cells, B-cell-depleted T cells, or PBMCs; the material itself was cDNA or gDNA.

Turning to this clone: Its ends do not fully match the called genes, so a read error is possible.

TCRdb's table, derived via immunoSEQ multiplex PCR, lists solely in-frame clones and lacks some. This table holds about 230,000 clones, 70% to 85% found once. The CDR3 runs 15 residues. Germline values: CDR1 MNHEY, CDR2 SMNVEV (reference sequence). The receptor comes from a man aged 35 to 55 who had recovered from COVID-19. Sequences were obtained from peripheral blood. V usage is TRBV27 and J usage is TRBJ2-3; 8 bases fit TRBD2. The CDR3 DNA reads as TGTGCCAGCAGTGACGTGGTAGCGGGATTAGATGCGCAGTATTTT. This sequence encodes CASSDVVAGLDAQYF.